These T cell receptor beta chains were read from a single sample in a study of blood T cells in healthy people across ages. TCRdb ran MiXCR on the 5' RACE reads and lists one entry per CDR3 protein. The table has 1.5 million to 2 million distinct CDR3 sequences, roughly 27% seen once. The sequencing input was blood. Every receptor here comes from a woman aged 25-40 years in good health. CDR3s include the opening cysteine and the closing phenylalanine or tryptophan. Each record gives: CDR3 DNA, CDR3 protein, V gene, clone size, D gene, J gene. D genes are given only for firm matches. Some rows have no size entry. The others give once, few or many, or a class for an expanded clone.

TGTGCCACCAGCAGAGATTGGTCTGGAGGGGAGACCCAGTACTTC,CATSRDWSGGETQYF,TRBV15,many,-,TRBJ2-5
TGTGCCAGCAGTGAACGACTAGCGGGGGGTTATGAGCAGTTCTTC,CASSERLAGGYEQFF,TRBV9,few,TRBD2,TRBJ2-1
TGTGCCAGCAGGTATACACAACCCCCCTACGAGCAGTACTTC,CASRYTQPPYEQYF,TRBV6-5,-,-,TRBJ2-7
TGTGCCAGCAGACCAGGACAGGGGGCCGATCAGTACTTC,CASRPGQGADQYF,TRBV6-2/TRBV6-3,few,TRBD1,TRBJ2-7
TGTGCCAGCAGCTTGTTGGGGGCCAGACGCACAGATACGCAGTATTTT,CASSLLGARRTDTQYF,TRBV5-6,-,-,TRBJ2-3
TGTGCCAGCAGCCCCCTGCGGACAGGGACAGACGAACAGTACTTC,CASSPLRTGTDEQYF,TRBV7-2,many,TRBD1,TRBJ2-5
TGTGCCATCAGTGATGGTTCCGGGGCCAACGTCCTGACTTTC,CAISDGSGANVLTF,TRBV10-3,many,-,TRBJ2-6
TGCGCCACCTCCAGGGGGTCGGAAGAAGATGGCTACACCTTC,CATSRGSEEDGYTF,TRBV5-1,-,TRBD1,TRBJ1-2
TGTGCCAGCAGCCAAGAAATTGCAGGGGCGCCCTATGGCTACACCTTC,CASSQEIAGAPYGYTF,TRBV4-2,-,-,TRBJ1-2
TGTGCCAGCAGCGTAGGCAGGGGCAGCAATCAGCCCCAGCATTTT,CASSVGRGSNQPQHF,TRBV7-9,few,-,TRBJ1-5
TGTGCCAGCAGTTTACTGGGCGGTGCCAATTCACCCCTCCACTTT,CASSLLGGANSPLHF,TRBV12-3/TRBV12-4,few,-,TRBJ1-6
TGCGCCAGCAGCCCACGGCCTCCCGGACAGGCGGATTATTCACCCCTCCACTTT,CASSPRPPGQADYSPLHF,TRBV5-1,-,TRBD1,TRBJ1-6
TGCAGTGCGACGAGGGCTATCGGGCGGAAACTCGGCACAGATACGCAGTATTTT,CSATRAIGRKLGTDTQYF,TRBV20-1,-,-,TRBJ2-3
TGCGCCAGCAGCACTCCGGGCGACAGGGCGAGCGAGCAGTACTTC,CASSTPGDRASEQYF,TRBV4-1,many,TRBD1,TRBJ2-7
TGTGCTAAGGGGCCGCTAGGAAACTCTGGGGCCAACGTCCTGACTTTC,CAKGPLGNSGANVLTF,TRBV7-2,many,-,TRBJ2-6
TGTGCCATAGGCAGGGCGATGGAGACCCAGTACTTC,CAIGRAMETQYF,TRBV10-3,many,-,TRBJ2-5
TGTGCCAGCAGTTTAGAGGACAGGGGTAACAATGAGCAGTTCTTC,CASSLEDRGNNEQFF,TRBV12-3/TRBV12-4,-,TRBD1,TRBJ2-1
TGTGCCAGCAGCTTAGAGCGGCTGACAGGTACGCAGTATTTT,CASSLERLTGTQYF,TRBV7-2,-,-,TRBJ2-3
TGTGCCAGCAGCTATGGTAGCGGGAAATACAATGAGCAGTTCTTC,CASSYGSGKYNEQFF,TRBV11-2,-,TRBD2,TRBJ2-1
TGTGCCAGCAGTGGCCCCCCAGGGGGCCGGGGTGAGCAGTTCTTC,CASSGPPGGRGEQFF,TRBV6-2/TRBV6-3,many,TRBD1,TRBJ2-1
TGTACCAGCAACAAAATGGTGGGGGGCTTTAGCTATGGCTACACCTTC,CTSNKMVGGFSYGYTF,TRBV3-1,-,-,TRBJ1-2
TGCGCCAGCAGCCAAGATCATCTAGCGTCGAACGAGCAGTACTTC,CASSQDHLASNEQYF,TRBV4-1,-,-,TRBJ2-7
TGTGCCAGCATACAACCGGGACTAGTGAATGAGCAGTTCTTC,CASIQPGLVNEQFF,TRBV11-2,few,TRBD2,TRBJ2-1
TGCGCCAGCAGCCAAGAGGGACAGGGGCGGGTGCAGTTCTTC,CASSQEGQGRVQFF,TRBV4-3,-,TRBD1,TRBJ2-1
TGCGCCAGCTCGATGGGGGTGGCAGCTAGCACAGATACGCAGTATTTT,CASSMGVAASTDTQYF,TRBV5-1,-,-,TRBJ2-3
TGTGCCAGCAGCGTAGTGGCGGGGGGGCCTCAAGAGACCCAGTACTTC,CASSVVAGGPQETQYF,TRBV9,-,TRBD2,TRBJ2-5
TGTGCCACCACCGAACCCAATTCCTACGAGCAGTACTTC,CATTEPNSYEQYF,TRBV15,-,-,TRBJ2-7
TGCGCCAGCAGCTTGGGCGACGGTTCTGGGGCCAACGTCCTGACTTTC,CASSLGDGSGANVLTF,TRBV5-1,many,-,TRBJ2-6
TGCGCCAGCAGCTTGGATGCGGACTATGGCCACACCTTC,CASSLDADYGHTF,TRBV5-1,once,-,TRBJ1-2
TGTGCCAGCAGCGTAGTTCCTAGCGGGGAAAAGTATTTT,CASSVVPSGEKYF,TRBV9,few,TRBD2,TRBJ2-3
TGTGCCAGCAGCTTAGTGGGGAGCGGGTCCAATGAGCAGTTCTTC,CASSLVGSGSNEQFF,TRBV12-3/TRBV12-4,-,-,TRBJ2-1
TGCGCCAGCAGCCTATCCCGGGACAGGGGCGGTGGCTACACCTTC,CASSLSRDRGGGYTF,TRBV5-1,few,TRBD1,TRBJ1-2
TGTGCCAGCAGCCATCGCGGGAGTCCCTACGAGCAGTACTTC,CASSHRGSPYEQYF,TRBV3-1,few,TRBD2,TRBJ2-7
TGTGCCAGCAGTGAACGGGCGGGGGCAAGTGCTGAAGCTTTCTTT,CASSERAGASAEAFF,TRBV6-1,-,-,TRBJ1-1
TGTGCCAGCAGCTTAGGAGGACAGGGGGGGGAAAAACTGTTTTTT,CASSLGGQGGEKLFF,TRBV11-2,-,TRBD1,TRBJ1-4
TGTGCCAGCAGCGTAGGGGTAGCGGTCTACAATGAGCAGTTCTTC,CASSVGVAVYNEQFF,TRBV9,-,-,TRBJ2-1
TGCAGCGTCGCCCCTGGGGGCAGGGGCTGGACTGAAGCTTTCTTT,CSVAPGGRGWTEAFF,TRBV29-1,few,-,TRBJ1-1
TGCAGCGTTGAGGGGACAGGGGAGTACGAGCAGTACTTC,CSVEGTGEYEQYF,TRBV29-1,many,TRBD1,TRBJ2-7